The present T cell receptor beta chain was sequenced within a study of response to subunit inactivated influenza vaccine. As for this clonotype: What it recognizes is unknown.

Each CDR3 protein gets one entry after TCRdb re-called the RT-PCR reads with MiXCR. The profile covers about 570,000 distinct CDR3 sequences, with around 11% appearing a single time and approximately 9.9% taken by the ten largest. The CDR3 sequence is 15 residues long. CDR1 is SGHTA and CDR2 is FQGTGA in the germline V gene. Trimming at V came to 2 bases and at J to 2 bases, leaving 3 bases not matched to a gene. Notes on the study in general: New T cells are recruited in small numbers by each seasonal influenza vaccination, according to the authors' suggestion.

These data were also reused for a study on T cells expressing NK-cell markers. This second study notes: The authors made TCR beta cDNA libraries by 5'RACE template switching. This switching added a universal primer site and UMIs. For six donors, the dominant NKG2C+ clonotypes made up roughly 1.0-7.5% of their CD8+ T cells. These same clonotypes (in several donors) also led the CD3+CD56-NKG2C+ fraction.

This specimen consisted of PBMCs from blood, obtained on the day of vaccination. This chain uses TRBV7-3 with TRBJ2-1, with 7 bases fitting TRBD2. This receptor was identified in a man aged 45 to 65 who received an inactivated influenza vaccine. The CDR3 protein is CASSLSAGPYNEQFF. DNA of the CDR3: TGTGCCAGCAGCTTATCAGCGGGACCCTACAATGAGCAGTTCTTC.